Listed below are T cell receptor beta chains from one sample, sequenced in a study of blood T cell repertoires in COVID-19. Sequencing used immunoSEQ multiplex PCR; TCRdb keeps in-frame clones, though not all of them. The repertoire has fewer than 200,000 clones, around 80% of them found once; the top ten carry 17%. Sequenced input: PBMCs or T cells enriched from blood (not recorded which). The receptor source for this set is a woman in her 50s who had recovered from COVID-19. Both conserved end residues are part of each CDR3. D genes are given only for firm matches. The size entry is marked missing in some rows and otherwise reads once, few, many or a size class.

CDR3aa: CASSPLPGQNNYGYTF
CDR3nt: TGTGCCAGCTCACCCCTCCCCGGACAGAATAACTATGGCTACACCTTC
j_gene: TRBJ1-2
d_gene: NA
abundance: NA
v_gene: TRBV18

CDR3aa: CASSPLDISYSYNEQFF
CDR3nt: TGTGCCAGCAGCCCCCTCGACATATCATACTCCTACAATGAGCAGTTCTTC
j_gene: TRBJ2-1
d_gene: NA
abundance: few
v_gene: TRBV3-1/TRBV3-2

CDR3aa: CASSQGSSYNSPLHF
CDR3nt: TGTGCCAGCAGCCAAGGGAGCTCCTATAATTCACCCCTCCACTTT
j_gene: TRBJ1-6
d_gene: NA
abundance: NA
v_gene: TRBV3-1/TRBV3-2

CDR3aa: CASSQDFREDRYSANYGYTF
CDR3nt: TGTGCCAGCAGCCAAGATTTCCGGGAGGACCGCTACTCGGCTAACTATGGCTACACCTTC
j_gene: TRBJ1-2
d_gene: NA
abundance: NA
v_gene: TRBV3-1/TRBV3-2

CDR3aa: CASSPLGLENEKLFF
CDR3nt: TGTGCCAGCAGCCCCCTGGGACTGGAAAATGAAAAACTGTTTTTT
j_gene: TRBJ1-4
d_gene: NA
abundance: NA
v_gene: TRBV7-9

CDR3aa: CASSPTVYTDTQYF
CDR3nt: TGTGCCAGCAGCCCGACAGTCTACACAGATACGCAGTATTTT
j_gene: TRBJ2-3
d_gene: NA
abundance: few
v_gene: TRBV5-4

CDR3aa: CASSPGENQPQHF
CDR3nt: TGTGCCAGCTCACCAGGGGAGAATCAGCCCCAGCATTTT
j_gene: TRBJ1-5
d_gene: NA
abundance: NA
v_gene: TRBV18

CDR3aa: CATSRQGGDEKLFF
CDR3nt: TGTGCCACCAGCAGACAGGGAGGCGATGAAAAACTGTTTTTT
j_gene: TRBJ1-4
d_gene: NA
abundance: NA
v_gene: TRBV15

CDR3aa: CASSSTLAGDYEQYF
CDR3nt: TGCGCCAGCAGCTCGACCCTAGCGGGAGATTACGAGCAGTACTTC
j_gene: TRBJ2-7
d_gene: TRBD2
abundance: NA
v_gene: TRBV5-1

CDR3aa: CASSDRAYEQYF
CDR3nt: TGTGCCAGCAGCGACCGGGCCTACGAGCAGTACTTC
j_gene: TRBJ2-7
d_gene: NA
abundance: NA
v_gene: TRBV3-1/TRBV3-2

CDR3aa: CASRNPGVGYGYTF
CDR3nt: TGTGCCAGCAGAAACCCGGGGGTAGGCTATGGCTACACCTTC
j_gene: TRBJ1-2
d_gene: NA
abundance: few
v_gene: TRBV27

CDR3aa: CASSLDRFRGSQETQYF
CDR3nt: TGTGCCAGCAGCTTAGATCGGTTCAGGGGATCCCAAGAGACCCAGTACTTC
j_gene: TRBJ2-5
d_gene: NA
abundance: once
v_gene: TRBV11-2

CDR3aa: CASSVFREITGELFF
CDR3nt: TGTGCCAGCAGCGTATTCCGGGAGATCACCGGGGAGCTGTTTTTT
j_gene: TRBJ2-2
d_gene: NA
abundance: few
v_gene: TRBV9

CDR3aa: CASSHGGLAGGEQFF
CDR3nt: TGTGCCAGCAGCCATGGCGGACTAGCGGGAGGTGAGCAGTTCTTC
j_gene: TRBJ2-1
d_gene: TRBD2
abundance: NA
v_gene: TRBV3-1/TRBV3-2

CDR3aa: CASSIGHEQPQHF
CDR3nt: TGTGCCAGTAGTATAGGCCATGAGCAGCCCCAGCATTTT
j_gene: TRBJ1-5
d_gene: NA
abundance: few
v_gene: TRBV19

CDR3aa: CAIAGVNEQFF
CDR3nt: TGTGCCATCGCCGGAGTGAATGAGCAGTTCTTC
j_gene: TRBJ2-1
d_gene: NA
abundance: NA
v_gene: TRBV10-3

CDR3aa: CASSPGDRANEQYF
CDR3nt: TGTGCCAGCAGTCCCGGTGACAGGGCCAACGAGCAGTACTTC
j_gene: TRBJ2-7
d_gene: TRBD1
abundance: NA
v_gene: TRBV28

CDR3aa: CASSLGGVPEAFF
CDR3nt: TGTGCCAGCAGCTTGGGGGGGGTGCCTGAAGCTTTCTTT
j_gene: TRBJ1-1
d_gene: NA
abundance: few
v_gene: TRBV11-2

CDR3aa: CASSPGTGDHEQYF
CDR3nt: TGTGCCAGCAGCCCCGGGACAGGGGACCACGAGCAGTACTTC
j_gene: TRBJ2-7
d_gene: TRBD1
abundance: NA
v_gene: TRBV6-5

CDR3aa: CASMPGTGQHQPQHF
CDR3nt: TGTGCCAGTATGCCGGGGACAGGCCAGCATCAGCCCCAGCATTTT
j_gene: TRBJ1-5
d_gene: TRBD1
abundance: few
v_gene: TRBV19

CDR3aa: CASLDRGGRYTF
CDR3nt: TGTGCCAGTCTGGACAGGGGTGGTCGCTACACCTTC
j_gene: TRBJ1-2
d_gene: TRBD1
abundance: NA
v_gene: TRBV27

CDR3aa: CASSFSENTEAFF
CDR3nt: TGTGCCAGCAGCTTTTCAGAGAACACTGAAGCTTTCTTT
j_gene: TRBJ1-1
d_gene: NA
abundance: NA
v_gene: TRBV11-3

CDR3aa: CASSEEGGRTQYF
CDR3nt: TGTGCCAGCAGTGAAGAGGGAGGAAGGACCCAGTACTTC
j_gene: TRBJ2-5
d_gene: NA
abundance: NA
v_gene: TRBV6-1

CDR3aa: CASSYSRGFNYGYTF
CDR3nt: TGTGCCAGCAGTTACTCACGAGGGTTCAACTATGGCTACACCTTC
j_gene: TRBJ1-2
d_gene: NA
abundance: NA
v_gene: TRBV6-2/TRBV6-3

CDR3aa: CASSLAQGGTGELFF
CDR3nt: TGCGCCAGCAGCTTGGCCCAGGGAGGAACCGGGGAGCTGTTTTTT
j_gene: TRBJ2-2
d_gene: NA
abundance: NA
v_gene: TRBV5-1

CDR3aa: CASSDGGGATGELFF
CDR3nt: TGTGCCAGCAGTGACGGTGGGGGGGCCACCGGGGAGCTGTTTTTT
j_gene: TRBJ2-2
d_gene: NA
abundance: NA
v_gene: TRBV2

CDR3aa: CASSPDRFGSYEQYF
CDR3nt: TGCGCCAGCAGCCCGGACAGGTTTGGGTCCTACGAGCAGTACTTC
j_gene: TRBJ2-7
d_gene: TRBD1
abundance: NA
v_gene: TRBV4-1

CDR3aa: CASSAGTRGPTGELFF
CDR3nt: TGTGCCAGCAGTGCCGGAACCAGGGGGCCCACCGGGGAGCTGTTTTTT
j_gene: TRBJ2-2
d_gene: TRBD1
abundance: few
v_gene: TRBV27

CDR3aa: CASRPQTSGKGGETQYF
CDR3nt: TGCGCCAGCCGACCTCAGACTAGCGGGAAGGGGGGAGAGACCCAGTACTTC
j_gene: TRBJ2-5
d_gene: TRBD2
abundance: NA
v_gene: TRBV10-1

CDR3aa: CASFSGLLGTGELFF
CDR3nt: TGTGCCAGCTTCTCGGGGTTACTTGGCACCGGGGAGCTGTTTTTT
j_gene: TRBJ2-2
d_gene: NA
abundance: NA
v_gene: TRBV5-4

CDR3aa: CASSQALAGVETQYF
CDR3nt: TGCGCCAGCAGCCAAGCTTTAGCCGGGGTTGAGACCCAGTACTTC
j_gene: TRBJ2-5
d_gene: NA
abundance: NA
v_gene: TRBV5-1

CDR3aa: CASSPRGGLAKNIQYF
CDR3nt: TGTGCCAGCTCACCGCGGGGGGGGCTCGCCAAAAACATTCAGTACTTC
j_gene: TRBJ2-4
d_gene: TRBD2
abundance: once
v_gene: TRBV18

CDR3aa: CATAPWWDRGDQETQYF
CDR3nt: TGTGCCACCGCTCCATGGTGGGACAGGGGAGACCAAGAGACCCAGTACTTC
j_gene: TRBJ2-5
d_gene: TRBD1
abundance: NA
v_gene: TRBV19

CDR3aa: CASSTTGTGGLGYGYTF
CDR3nt: TGTGCCAGCAGCACGACCGGGACAGGGGGCTTAGGTTATGGCTACACCTTC
j_gene: TRBJ1-2
d_gene: TRBD1
abundance: few
v_gene: TRBV9

CDR3aa: CASNVGVEAFF
CDR3nt: TGTGCCAGCAATGTGGGAGTTGAAGCTTTCTTT
j_gene: TRBJ1-1
d_gene: NA
abundance: NA
v_gene: TRBV28

CDR3aa: CASSRGTLSYEQYF
CDR3nt: TGTGCCAGCTCCCGAGGGACTCTCTCCTACGAGCAGTACTTC
j_gene: TRBJ2-7
d_gene: NA
abundance: NA
v_gene: TRBV18